This TCR beta chain was sequenced during a study of blood T cell repertoires in COVID-19. V was clipped by 4 bases and J by 4 bases; unmatched bases: 2. The CDR3 runs to 14 residues. The V gene's germline CDR1 is SGHRS and CDR2 YFSETQ. In the study's own analysis: Estimated nucleated cell counts came from reference gene primer amplification. Generated by immunoSEQ multiplex PCR, the TCRdb table keeps only in-frame clones and is missing some. V, J and clone size are those of that table, while D and trimming were read from the DNA. The sample carries about 55,000 clones, 90% recorded once. The sequence derives from a man aged 40-49 years with acute or convalescent COVID-19. The rearrangement uses TRBV5-1 and TRBJ2-3; 11 nucleotides match TRBD2. Sequenced sample: peripheral blood. CDR3 sequence (DNA): TGCGCCAGCAGCATACTAGCGGGAGCAGATACGCAGTATTTT. It yields the protein CASSILAGADTQYF.